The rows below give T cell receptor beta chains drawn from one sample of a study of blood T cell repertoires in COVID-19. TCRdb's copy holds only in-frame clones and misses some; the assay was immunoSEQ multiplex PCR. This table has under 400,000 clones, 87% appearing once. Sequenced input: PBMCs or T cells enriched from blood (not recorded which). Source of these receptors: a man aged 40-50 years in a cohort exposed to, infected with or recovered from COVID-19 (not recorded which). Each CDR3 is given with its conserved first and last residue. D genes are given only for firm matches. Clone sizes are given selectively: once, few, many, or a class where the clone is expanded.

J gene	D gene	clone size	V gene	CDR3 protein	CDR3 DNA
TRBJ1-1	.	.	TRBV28	CASSLINWNTEAFF	TGTGCCAGCAGTTTAATTAATTGGAACACTGAAGCTTTCTTT
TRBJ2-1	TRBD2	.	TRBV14	CASSSTGLAGGLSYNEQFF	TGTGCCAGCAGCTCGACCGGACTAGCGGGAGGTTTATCCTACAATGAGCAGTTCTTC
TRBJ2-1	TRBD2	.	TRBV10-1	CASSLAGGHGEQFF	TGCGCCAGCAGCCTAGCGGGAGGTCACGGTGAGCAGTTCTTC
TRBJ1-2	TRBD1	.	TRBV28	CASVEAPRDSPYGYTF	TGTGCCAGCGTGGAGGCCCCTAGGGACAGCCCATATGGCTACACCTTC
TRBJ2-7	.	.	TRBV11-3	CASSLGSGEGKQYF	TGTGCCAGCAGCTTAGGCTCCGGGGAAGGGAAGCAGTACTTC
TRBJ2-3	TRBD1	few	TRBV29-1	CSVEYPGGGTDTQYF	TGCAGCGTTGAGTATCCAGGGGGAGGCACAGATACGCAGTATTTT
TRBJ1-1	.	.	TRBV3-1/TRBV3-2	CASSQVEVNTEAFF	TGTGCCAGCAGCCAAGTGGAGGTGAACACTGAAGCTTTCTTT
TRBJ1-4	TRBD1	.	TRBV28	CASSLWQGARLEEKLFF	TGTGCCAGCAGTTTATGGCAGGGGGCCAGATTGGAGGAAAAACTGTTTTTT
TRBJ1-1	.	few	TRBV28	CASTDPRGPEAFF	TGTGCCAGCACCGATCCCAGAGGGCCCGAAGCTTTCTTT
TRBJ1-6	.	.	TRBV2	CASRLASSYNSPLHF	TGTGCCAGCAGGCTAGCGAGCTCCTATAATTCACCCCTCCACTTT
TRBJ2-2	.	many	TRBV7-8	CASSYRSTGELFF	TGTGCCAGCAGCTACAGGAGCACCGGGGAGCTGTTTTTT
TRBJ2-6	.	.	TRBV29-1	CSGRDSGANVLTF	TGCAGCGGTCGGGACTCTGGGGCCAACGTCCTGACTTTC
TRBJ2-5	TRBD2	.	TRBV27	CASTKREGETQYF	TGTGCCAGCACCAAGAGGGAGGGAGAGACCCAGTACTTC
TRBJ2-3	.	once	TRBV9	CASSIQGPDTQYF	TGTGCCAGCAGCATACAGGGCCCGGATACGCAGTATTTT
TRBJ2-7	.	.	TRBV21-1	CASSGVKTEGGLAGGISSYEQYF	TGTGCCAGCAGCGGGGTTAAGACAGAAGGGGGACTAGCGGGAGGGATTTCCTCCTACGAGCAGTACTTC
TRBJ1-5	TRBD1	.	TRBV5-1	CASSLQGALNQPQHF	TGCGCCAGCAGCTTACAGGGGGCCCTCAATCAGCCCCAGCATTTT
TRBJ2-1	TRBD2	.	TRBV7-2	CASSLAASLGGNEQFF	TGTGCCAGCAGCTTAGCGGCTAGTTTGGGGGGGAATGAGCAGTTCTTC
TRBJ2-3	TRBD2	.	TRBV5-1	CASSPGTSGASDTQYF	TGCGCCAGCAGCCCGGGGACTAGCGGGGCCTCAGATACGCAGTATTTT
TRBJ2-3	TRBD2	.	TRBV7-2	CASSLALAVRTDTQYF	TGTGCCAGCAGCTTAGCCCTAGCGGTTAGAACAGATACGCAGTATTTT
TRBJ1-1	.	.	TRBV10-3	CAIERGLGTEAFF	TGCGCAATAGAAAGAGGCCTGGGCACTGAAGCTTTCTTT
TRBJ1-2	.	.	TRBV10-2	CASSESGLDGYTF	TGCGCCAGCAGTGAATCGGGGTTAGATGGCTACACCTTC
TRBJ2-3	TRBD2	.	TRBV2	CASRTPSGNTQYF	TGTGCCAGCAGGACTCCGAGCGGGAATACGCAGTATTTT
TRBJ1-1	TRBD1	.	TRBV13	CASKPTGGLEAFF	TGTGCCAGCAAGCCGACAGGGGGACTTGAAGCTTTCTTT
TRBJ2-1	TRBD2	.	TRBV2	CASSEALMGLAGYNEQFF	TGTGCCAGCAGTGAAGCGCTTATGGGACTAGCGGGCTACAATGAGCAGTTCTTC
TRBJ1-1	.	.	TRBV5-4	CASSSRDTEAFF	TGTGCCAGCAGCTCCCGCGACACTGAAGCTTTCTTT
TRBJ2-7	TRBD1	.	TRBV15	CATSRGTSTGQGYEQYF	TGTGCCACCAGCAGAGGTACCAGCACGGGACAGGGTTACGAGCAGTACTTC
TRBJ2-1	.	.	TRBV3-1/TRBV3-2	CASSPWGVNNEQFF	TGTGCCAGCAGCCCATGGGGAGTTAACAATGAGCAGTTCTTC
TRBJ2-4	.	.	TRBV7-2	CASSPTLALTKNIQYF	TGTGCCAGCAGCCCGACATTGGCCCTTACCAAAAACATTCAGTACTTC
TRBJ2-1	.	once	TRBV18	CASSPDRGANEQFF	TGTGCCAGCTCACCGGACAGAGGAGCCAATGAGCAGTTCTTC
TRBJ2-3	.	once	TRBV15	CATSRDFGNTQYF	TGTGCCACCAGCAGGGATTTCGGGAATACGCAGTATTTT
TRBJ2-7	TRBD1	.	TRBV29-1	CSVEDKGQGRSYEQYF	TGCAGCGTTGAAGATAAAGGACAGGGGAGGTCCTACGAGCAGTACTTC
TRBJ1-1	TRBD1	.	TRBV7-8	CASSPHRWTGVNTEAFF	TGTGCCAGCAGCCCACACCGCTGGACAGGAGTGAACACTGAAGCTTTCTTT
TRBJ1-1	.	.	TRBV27	CASSLSAGSNEAFF	TGTGCCAGCAGTTTATCGGCAGGATCGAATGAAGCTTTCTTT
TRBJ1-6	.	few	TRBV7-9	CASSVTGNGPYNSPLHF	TGTGCCAGCAGCGTTACAGGTAACGGACCCTATAATTCACCCCTCCACTTT
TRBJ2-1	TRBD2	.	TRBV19	CASSMMTSGYNEQFF	TGTGCCAGTAGTATGATGACTAGCGGTTACAATGAGCAGTTCTTC
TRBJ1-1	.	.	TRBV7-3	CASSQGRDTEAFF	TGTGCCAGCAGCCAAGGGAGGGACACTGAAGCTTTCTTT
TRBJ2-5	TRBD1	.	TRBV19	CASSIPGQGTWETQYF	TGTGCCAGTAGTATCCCCGGACAGGGGACGTGGGAGACCCAGTACTTC
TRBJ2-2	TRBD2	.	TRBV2	CASQRSSGRVNGELFF	TGTGCCTCCCAGCGGTCTAGCGGGAGGGTAAACGGGGAGCTGTTTTTT
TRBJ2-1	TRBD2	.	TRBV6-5	CASTKSGTSGHEQFF	TGTGCCAGCACCAAATCCGGGACTAGCGGACATGAGCAGTTCTTC
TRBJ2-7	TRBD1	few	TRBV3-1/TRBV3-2	CASSYWDSGRYEQYF	TGTGCCAGCAGTTACTGGGACAGCGGCCGTTACGAGCAGTACTTC
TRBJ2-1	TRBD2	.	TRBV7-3	CASSSPGLAGVSYNEQFF	TGTGCCAGCAGCTCACCGGGACTAGCGGGCGTTTCCTACAATGAGCAGTTCTTC
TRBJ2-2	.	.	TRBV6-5	CASSLRDTTLTGELFF	TGTGCCAGCAGTTTGAGGGACACAACACTCACCGGGGAGCTGTTTTTT
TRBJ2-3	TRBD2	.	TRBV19	CASRPGLAATDTQYF	TGTGCCAGTAGGCCGGGACTAGCGGCCACAGATACGCAGTATTTT